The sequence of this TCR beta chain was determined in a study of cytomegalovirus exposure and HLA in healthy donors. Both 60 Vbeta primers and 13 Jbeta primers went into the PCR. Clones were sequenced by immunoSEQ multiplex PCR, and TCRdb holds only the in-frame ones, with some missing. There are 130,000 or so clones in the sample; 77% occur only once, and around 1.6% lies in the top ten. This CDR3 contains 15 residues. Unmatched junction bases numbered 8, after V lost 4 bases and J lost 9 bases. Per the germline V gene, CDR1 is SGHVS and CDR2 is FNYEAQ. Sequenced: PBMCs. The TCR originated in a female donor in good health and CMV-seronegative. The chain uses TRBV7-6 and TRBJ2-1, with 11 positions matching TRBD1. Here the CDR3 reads CASSSPPGQGVEQFF. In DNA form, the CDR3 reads TGTGCCAGCAGCTCCCCACCGGGACAGGGGGTTGAGCAGTTCTTC.